The 17 T cell receptor beta chains reported below all come from one sample, sequenced in a study of identical twins. TCRdb fed the 5' RACE reads into MiXCR, producing one record per CDR3 protein. The table records about 690,000 distinct CDR3 sequences, 6.1% of them present only once. Material for sequencing was naive T cells sorted from blood. The receptors stem from a man between 18 and 35 years old in good health.

This clonotype was recorded many times. DNA of the CDR3: TGTGCCTCCCGGGGGTCCTACTATGGCTACACCTTC. Translation: CASRGSYYGYTF. The chain is built from TRBV27 and TRBJ1-2; D might be TRBD1 (5 bases). Germline V gives CDR1 MNHEY, CDR2 SMNVEV (reference sequence). The ends were cut back, 11 bases at V and 3 bases at J, with 13 bases in the middle. This CDR3 is 12 amino acids long.

This chain connects TRBV5-3 to TRBJ2-7; 7 bases fit TRBD2. TRBV5-3 is sorted into the ORF group, with uncertain function. The CDR3 runs to 17 residues. With V trimmed by 4 bases and J by 3 bases, 16 bases remained unmatched. This chain's CDR3 is CARSLPPGRGRHYEQYF. CDR3 DNA: TGTGCCAGAAGCCTCCCTCCGGGGAGGGGCCGTCACTACGAGCAGTACTTC.

In this sample, this clonotype turned up many times. The chain employs TRBV6-1 and TRBJ1-5; 7 bases fit TRBD1. Germline CDR1 MNHNS, CDR2 SASEGT. The CDR3 contains 15 residues. Germline trimming cut 0 bases from V and 7 bases from J; bases unmatched to any gene: 6. CDR3 sequence: CASSEARQGWQPQHF. DNA for the CDR3: TGTGCCAGCAGTGAAGCCCGACAGGGATGGCAGCCCCAGCATTTT.

The gene calls are TRBV20-1 and TRBJ2-7, with 7 nucleotides matching TRBD1. V was pared by 5 bases and J by 2 bases, with 3 bases of the junction left unmatched. The CDR3 is made up of 12 amino acids. Germline assignment: CDR1 DFQATT and CDR2 SNEGSKA (reference sequence). The CDR3 DNA reads as TGCAGTGCTCCCACAGGGGCCTACGAGCAGTACTTC. This codes for CSAPTGAYEQYF.

This clonotype was seen many times. The chain joins TRBV12-3 or TRBV12-4 to TRBJ2-6; no definite D call. Trimming left V 3 bases short and J 6 bases short, with 3 bases between. The CDR3 spans 12 residues. The CDR3 DNA reads TGTGCCAGCAGTTTTCTGGCCAACGTCCTGACTTTC. Protein: CASSFLANVLTF.

In this sample, this clonotype turned up a few times. The genes are TRBV29-1 and TRBJ2-7; D remains ambiguous. This CDR3 is built from 11 residues. Trimming removed 4 bases from V and 5 bases from J, with 9 bases in between. CDR1 is SQVTM and CDR2 is ANQGSEA in the germline V gene. Here the CDR3 DNA reads TGCAGCGTTGGATCTCTGAACGAGCAGTACTTC. Translated, it gives CSVGSLNEQYF.

Only a few counts were recorded for this clonotype. The chain is built from TRBV25-1 and TRBJ1-2, with 7 bases matching TRBD1. This CDR3 is 15 amino acids long. The junction had 14 bases not matched to a gene; V was cut back by 6 bases and J by 7 bases. Looked up from germline, CDR1 is MGHDK and CDR2 is SYGVNS. CDR3 loop: CASRGEAGDSSGYTF. The CDR3 DNA follows: TGTGCCAGCAGGGGAGAAGCGGGGGACAGTTCTGGCTACACCTTC.

This clonotype was recorded at least ten times. V usage is TRBV20-1 and J usage is TRBJ2-3, with no clear D. CDR1 and CDR2 (germline): DFQATT, SNEGSKA (reference sequence). V lost 6 bases, J lost 5 bases, and 9 bases lay in between. The CDR3 totals 11 residues. The CDR3 DNA follows: TGCAGTGCCACAGTGTTAGATACGCAGTATTTT. It yields the protein CSATVLDTQYF.

This clonotype came up many times. The rearrangement uses TRBV5-6 and TRBJ2-5; a weak D match, TRBD1 (6 bases). From germline, CDR1 is SGHDT and CDR2 YYEEEE. The germline V and J ends were trimmed by 3 bases and 5 bases, with 14 bases remaining between them. This CDR3 spans 14 amino acids. CDR3 loop: CASSSSRTVETQYF. The DNA of the CDR3 is TGTGCCAGCAGCTCATCTCGGACAGTGGAGACCCAGTACTTC.

There are many counts of this clonotype. This chain joins TRBV9 and TRBJ2-7; TRBD1 is a possible D gene (6 bases). Trimming left V 0 bases short and J 3 bases short, with 10 bases between. CDR1 SGDLS and CDR2 YYNGEE come from the germline V gene. This CDR3 has 14 amino acids. CDR3 protein: CASSVEVGGYEQYF. The CDR3 DNA reads TGTGCCAGCAGCGTAGAGGTAGGGGGCTACGAGCAGTACTTC.

This clonotype was found many times. The chain joins TRBV12-3 or TRBV12-4 to TRBJ2-7; 7 bases match TRBD2. CDR3 length: 13 residues. Trimming at V came to 5 bases and at J to 5 bases, leaving 6 bases not matched to a gene. CDR3 in DNA: TGTGCCAGCAGTACGGGACTATCAAACGAGCAGTACGTC. Its translation is CASSTGLSNEQYV.

The chain carries TRBV6-2 or TRBV6-3 and TRBJ1-5, with 9 bases matching TRBD1. In germline, CDR1 is MNHEY, CDR2 SVGEGT. CDR3 length: 17 amino acids. V trimming: 5 bases; J trimming: 1 base; junction bases outside the gene matches: 9. CDR3 in amino acids: CASSLGQGIRSNQPQHF. CDR3 coding DNA: TGTGCCAGCAGTCTGGGACAGGGAATTCGGAGCAATCAGCCCCAGCATTTT.

This clonotype was picked up many times. The genes are TRBV3-1 and TRBJ1-5; D is possibly TRBD1 (6 bases). The CDR3 extends over 14 amino acids. Germline CDR1 and CDR2: LGHDT and YNNKEL (reference sequence). The germline V and J ends were trimmed by 1 base and 4 bases, with 8 bases remaining between them. The CDR3 nucleotides read TGTGCCAGCAGCCAAGGGACAGCAAATCAGCCCCAGCATTTT. The encoded protein is CASSQGTANQPQHF.

V usage is TRBV11-1 and J usage is TRBJ2-1; D is ambiguous. This CDR3 has 20 amino acids. With 4 bases removed from V and 0 bases from J, the gap between germline ends came to 25 bases. The germline CDR1 and CDR2 sequences are SGHAT and FQDESV (reference sequence). The CDR3 is CASSSRLGSVNSSSYNEQFF. The DNA for the CDR3 is TGTGCCAGCAGCTCCCGATTGGGTTCGGTCAATTCGAGCTCCTACAATGAGCAGTTCTTC.

In its sample, this clonotype was seen many times. The chain is built from TRBV20-1 and TRBJ2-3, with 11 bases fitting TRBD2. CDR1 is DFQATT, CDR2 SNEGSKA, per germline (reference sequence). The CDR3 totals 15 residues. The V and J ends lost 3 bases and 2 bases, in that order; junction bases with no gene match: 4. The CDR3, as DNA: TGCAGTGCTAGTCTACTAGCGGGAGACACAGATACGCAGTATTTT. Amino acid sequence: CSASLLAGDTDTQYF.

The sample holds a few counts of this clonotype. The V and J genes are TRBV27 and TRBJ2-1; no firm D call. The CDR3 runs to 11 residues. CDR1 and CDR2 from the germline V gene are MNHEY and SMNVEV (reference sequence). V was cut by 5 bases and J by 4 bases, with 3 bases left in between. Here the CDR3 reads CASSMYNEQFF. DNA of the CDR3: TGTGCCAGCAGTATGTACAATGAGCAGTTCTTC.

This clonotype was seen repeatedly, ten times or more. This sequence joins TRBV6-1 and TRBJ2-1; 7 nucleotides agree with TRBD1. Trimming at V came to 6 bases and at J to 0 bases, leaving 8 bases not matched to a gene. The CDR3 loop spans 16 amino acids. From germline, CDR1 is MNHNS and CDR2 SASEGT. The CDR3 DNA reads TGTGCCAGCAGGATTCACAGGGGAAGCTCCTACAATGAGCAGTTCTTC. Translating it yields CASRIHRGSSYNEQFF.